This T cell receptor beta chain was profiled in a study of cytomegalovirus exposure and HLA in healthy donors. The PCR was carried out with 60 Vbeta primers and 13 Jbeta primers. Repertoires were generated with immunoSEQ multiplex PCR, while TCRdb's copy carries only in-frame clones and drops some. The top ten clones hold just over 2.5% of a sample with some 130,000 clones, 80% of them seen once. Germline lookup yields CDR1 MDHEN and CDR2 SYDVKM. The CDR3 contains 11 residues. Trimming stripped 6 bases from V and 6 bases from J, with 5 bases between. The specimen was PBMCs. The receptor comes from a man younger than 45 in good health and CMV-seronegative. The J gene is TRBJ2-2, the V gene TRBV28; unclear D gene. The CDR3, as DNA: TGTGCCAGCAGCTACGCCGGGGAGCTGTTTTTT. Translation: CASSYAGELFF.